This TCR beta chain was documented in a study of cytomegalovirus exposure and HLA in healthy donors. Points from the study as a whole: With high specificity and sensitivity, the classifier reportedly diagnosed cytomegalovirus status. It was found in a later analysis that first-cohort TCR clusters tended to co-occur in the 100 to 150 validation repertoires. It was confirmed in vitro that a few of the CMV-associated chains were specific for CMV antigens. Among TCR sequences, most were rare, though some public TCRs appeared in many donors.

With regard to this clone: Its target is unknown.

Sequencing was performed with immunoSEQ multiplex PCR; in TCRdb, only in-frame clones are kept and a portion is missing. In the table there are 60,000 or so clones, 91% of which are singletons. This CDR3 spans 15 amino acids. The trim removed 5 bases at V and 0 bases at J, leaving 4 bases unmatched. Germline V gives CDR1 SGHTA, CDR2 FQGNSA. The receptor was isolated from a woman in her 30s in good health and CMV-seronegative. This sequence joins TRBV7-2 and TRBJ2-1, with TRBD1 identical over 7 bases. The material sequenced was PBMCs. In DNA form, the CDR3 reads TGTGCCAGCAGCCCAGACAGGGCCTCCTACAATGAGCAGTTCTTC. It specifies CASSPDRASYNEQFF.